This TCR beta chain was captured by sequencing in a study of neurological immune-mediated disorders. Study-level information: Relapsing-remitting disease affected some 31, and secondary progressive 3, of 34 multiple sclerosis patients. Study-wide results and limits: Phylogenetically, 18 of 34 multiple sclerosis patients' repertoires fell into one related-CDR3 cluster, a possible signature. TCR-beta repertoires seemed private in all groups, with no expanded CDR3 amino acid sequences shared.

TCRdb reprocessed the 5' RACE reads via MiXCR and lists one record per CDR3 protein. The sample yields 50,000 to 60,000 distinct CDR3 sequences, under 2.5% seen once. The table lists this clonotype with many counts. Its target is unknown. Germline-derived CDR1 and CDR2 are SGHRS and YFSETQ. Trimming pared 0 bases from V and 2 bases from J, leaving 12 bases between. There are 15 residues in the CDR3. The clonotype comes from a man in his fifties with multiple sclerosis. Sequencing was performed on PBMCs. V is TRBV5-1 and J is TRBJ2-7; D is tentatively TRBD1 or TRBD2 (5 bases each). CDR3 in amino acids: CASSLVGVNPYEQYF. The CDR3 nucleotides read TGCGCCAGCAGCTTGGTGGGGGTCAATCCCTACGAGCAGTACTTC.